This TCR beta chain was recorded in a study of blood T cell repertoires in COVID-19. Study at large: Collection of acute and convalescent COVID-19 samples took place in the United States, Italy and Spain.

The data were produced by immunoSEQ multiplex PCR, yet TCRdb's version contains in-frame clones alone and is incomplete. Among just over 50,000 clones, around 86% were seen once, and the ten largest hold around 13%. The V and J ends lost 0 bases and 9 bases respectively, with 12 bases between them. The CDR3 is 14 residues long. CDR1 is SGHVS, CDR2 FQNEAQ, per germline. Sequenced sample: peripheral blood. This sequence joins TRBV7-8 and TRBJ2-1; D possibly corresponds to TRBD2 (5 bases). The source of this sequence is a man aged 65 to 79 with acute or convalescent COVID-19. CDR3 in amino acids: CASSLAESSGEQFF. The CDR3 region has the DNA TGTGCCAGCAGCTTAGCTGAGTCAAGCGGTGAGCAGTTCTTC. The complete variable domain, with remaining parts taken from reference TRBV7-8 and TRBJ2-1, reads GAGVSQSPRYKVAKRGQDVALRCDPISGHVSLFWYQQALGQGPEFLTYFQNEAQLDKSGLPSDRFFAERPEGSVSTLKIQRTQQEDSAVYLCASSLAESSGEQFFGPGTRLTVL.